A single sample is the source of the 18 T cell receptor beta chains below, sequenced in a study of blood T cell repertoires in COVID-19. Some clones are missing from TCRdb's copy, which holds only in-frame ones; the method was immunoSEQ multiplex PCR. The sample contains fewer than 350,000 clones, under 90% of which appear only once. Sequenced: peripheral blood. Receptors were obtained from a woman aged 60-75 years with active or convalescent COVID-19.

The rearrangement joins TRBV12-3 or TRBV12-4 to TRBJ2-1; D ambiguous. The CDR3 totals 11 residues. V lost 6 bases and J 12 bases, leaving 12 bases between the germline ends. CDR3 in amino acids: CASRIGVGQFF. Written as DNA, the CDR3 is TGTGCCAGCAGGATTGGAGTGGGGCAGTTCTTC.

The sample holds a few counts of this clone. This chain links TRBV9 with TRBJ2-1, with 9 bases identical to TRBD2. The V segment lost 0 bases and the J segment 2 bases; nucleotides outside the gene matches: 3. This CDR3 has 16 amino acids. Germline V gene sequence: CDR1 SGDLS, CDR2 YYNGEE. CDR3 sequence reads: CASSVGAGGAYNEQFF. In DNA form, the CDR3 reads TGTGCCAGCAGCGTAGGTGCGGGGGGGGCCTACAATGAGCAGTTCTTC.

The chain is built from TRBV18 and TRBJ2-1; 8 bases map to TRBD1. The length of the CDR3 is 18 residues. Germline V gene sequence: CDR1 KGHSH, CDR2 LQKENI. After removal of 1 base from V and 3 bases from J, the junction contained 11 bases not matched to a gene. In nucleotides, the CDR3 is TGTGCCAGCTCACCACGAGTCCTCGTGGACAGGGACTACAATGAGCAGTTCTTC. Translated: CASSPRVLVDRDYNEQFF. Together with reference TRBV18 and TRBJ2-1, the CDR3 gives the full variable domain: NAGVMQNPRHLVRRRGQEARLRCSPMKGHSHVYWYRQLPEEGLKFMVYLQKENIIDESGMPKERFSAEFPKEGPSILRIQQVVRGDSAAYFCASSPRVLVDRDYNEQFFGPGTRLTVL.

The V gene is TRBV6-2 or TRBV6-3, the J gene TRBJ1-2; no firm D call. Looked up from germline, CDR1 is MNHEY and CDR2 is SVGEGT. The CDR3 length is 15 residues. The V end lost 0 bases, the J end lost 1 base, and 9 bases lay between the germline ends. This CDR3 reads CASSYSAGSNYGYTF. CDR3 coding DNA: TGTGCCAGCAGTTACTCGGCGGGCAGTAACTATGGCTACACCTTC.

This clone was found once. The genes are TRBV7-5 and TRBJ1-1; the table calls TRBD1, which could not be checked here. TRBV7-5 is given as a pseudogene. The CDR3 extends over 15 amino acids. CDR3 sequence (DNA): TGTGCCAGAAGCTTATGCAGTCTCATGAACACTGAAGCTTTCTTT. It encodes CARSLCSLMNTEAFF.

V is TRBV7-9 and J is TRBJ2-3; D not resolved. CDR3 length: 12 residues. Germline CDR1 and CDR2: SEHNR and FQNEAQ (reference sequence). V was shortened by 5 bases and J by 2 bases, with 5 bases between the two germline ends. CDR3 bases: TGTGCCAGCAGCCCCGTCACAGATACGCAGTATTTT. Translating gives CASSPVTDTQYF. Using reference TRBV7-9 and TRBJ2-3 for the parts outside the CDR3, the full variable domain is DTGVSQNPRHKITKRGQNVTFRCDPISEHNRLYWYRQTLGQGPEFLTYFQNEAQLEKSRLLSDRFSAERPKGSFSTLEIQRTEQGDSAMYLCASSPVTDTQYFGPGTRLTVL.

This clone was counted a few times. V usage is TRBV5-1 and J usage is TRBJ1-5, with D maybe TRBD1 (5 bases). CDR3 size: 15 residues. V lost 0 bases and J lost 1, with 8 bases in between. In germline, CDR1 is SGHRS, CDR2 YFSETQ. The CDR3 spells CASSLAGGSNQPQHF. The CDR3 DNA is TGCGCCAGCAGCTTGGCGGGGGGGAGCAATCAGCCCCAGCATTTT.

The chain joins TRBV9 to TRBJ2-5; TRBD1 might be the D (6 bases). The CDR3 loop spans 13 amino acids. Germline CDR1 SGDLS, CDR2 YYNGEE. V lost 1 base and J lost 4, with 8 bases in between. The CDR3 DNA reads as TGTGCCAGCAGCGTAACAGGGAGAGAGACCCAGTACTTC. Amino acid sequence: CASSVTGRETQYF.

The rearrangement joins TRBV5-1 to TRBJ1-2; 11 positions match TRBD1. The germline CDR1 and CDR2 sequences are SGHRS and YFSETQ. The V gene end was trimmed by 2 bases and the J gene end by 4 bases; junction bases not matched to a gene: 7. This CDR3 comprises 16 residues. The CDR3 bases are TGCGCCAGCAGCTTTTGGGACAGGGGGAGTAGCTATGGCTACACCTTC. Translated: CASSFWDRGSSYGYTF. The full variable domain, with the rest looked up from reference TRBV5-1 and TRBJ1-2, is KAGVTQTPRYLIKTRGQQVTLSCSPISGHRSVSWYQQTPGQGLQFLFEYFSETQRNKGNFPGRFSGRQFSNSRSEMNVSTLELGDSALYLCASSFWDRGSSYGYTFGSGTRLTVV.

The chain is built from TRBV9 and TRBJ2-3, with 11 bases aligning to TRBD2. The CDR3 sequence is 15 residues long. Germline V gene data show CDR1 as SGDLS and CDR2 as YYNGEE. V shed 4 bases, J shed 4 bases, and the junction held 5 bases outside the gene matches. The DNA for the CDR3 is TGTGCCAGCAGCTCCAGACTAGCGGGGTCAGATACGCAGTATTTT. Translation: CASSSRLAGSDTQYF.

The rearrangement uses TRBV6-6 and TRBJ2-7, with D perhaps matching TRBD1 (6 bases). CDR1 and CDR2 from the germline V gene are MNHNY and SVGAGI (reference sequence). Trimming took off 4 bases at V and 0 bases at J, with 10 bases between the two ends. There are 14 residues in the CDR3. The CDR3 here is CASSSGQSSYEQYF. As DNA, the CDR3 is TGTGCCAGCAGTTCCGGACAGAGCTCCTACGAGCAGTACTTC.

The chain uses TRBV30 and TRBJ2-7, with D perhaps matching TRBD1 (5 bases). Germline CDR1 is GTSNPN and CDR2 is SVGIG (reference sequence). V lost 2 bases and J 4 bases, leaving 15 bases between the germline ends. The CDR3 runs 14 residues. The CDR3 DNA is TGTGCCTGGAGTCCGAAGGACATGCGGTACGAGCAGTACTTC. It is translated as CAWSPKDMRYEQYF.

The gene calls are TRBV14 and TRBJ2-1; tentative D call: TRBD1 (7 bases). CDR3 size: 15 residues. Trimming shortened V by 3 bases and J by 7 bases, and 16 bases separated the two germline ends. CDR1 and CDR2 from the germline V gene are SGHDN and FVKESK. The DNA of the CDR3 is TGTGCCAGCAGCCACCTGACAGGGAGGCTGAATGAGCAGTTCTTC. This gives the protein CASSHLTGRLNEQFF.

V and J are TRBV5-6 and TRBJ2-1, with no clear D. The CDR3 has 11 residues. V dropped 0 bases and J dropped 10 bases, with 5 bases sitting between them. Germline V gene sequence: CDR1 SGHDT, CDR2 YYEEEE. The CDR3 loop is CASSLGAEQFF. CDR3 DNA: TGTGCCAGCAGCTTGGGAGCGGAGCAGTTCTTC.

There are many counts of this clone. Written as DNA, the CDR3 is TGTGCCAGTAGCCTCCTATGGGGGGACAGGGAGGTAAACACTGAAGCTTTCTTT. Amino acids: CASSLLWGDREVNTEAFF. The chain employs TRBV19 and TRBJ1-1, with 9 bases matching TRBD1. The J segment lost 2 bases and the V segment lost 6 bases, leaving 16 bases of the junction unmatched. The CDR3 sequence is 18 residues long. Per the germline V gene, CDR1 is LNHDA and CDR2 is SQIVND (reference sequence). Looking up the rest from reference TRBV19 and TRBJ1-1 gives the full variable domain: DGGITQSPKYLFRKEGQNVTLSCEQNLNHDAMYWYRQDPGQGLRLIYYSQIVNDFQKGDIAEGYSVSREKKESFPLTVTSAQKNPTAFYLCASSLLWGDREVNTEAFFGQGTRLTVV.

The genes are TRBV15 and TRBJ2-1, with 11 bases that match TRBD2. The CDR3 loop spans 17 amino acids. In germline, CDR1 is LNHNV, CDR2 YYDKDF (reference sequence). Trimming at V came to 0 bases and at J to 7 bases, leaving 8 bases not matched to a gene. The CDR3 sequence is CATSRELAGAGGNEQFF. The CDR3 DNA follows: TGTGCCACCAGCAGAGAACTAGCGGGGGCCGGGGGAAATGAGCAGTTCTTC.

A remark on this clone: Other DNA sequences in this sample translate to the same CDR3. This chain uses TRBV19 with TRBJ1-6; the match to TRBD1 covers 7 bases. The trim removed 6 bases at V and 7 bases at J, leaving 6 bases unmatched. The V gene's germline CDR1 is LNHDA and CDR2 SQIVND (reference sequence). The CDR3 consists of 14 residues. CDR3 amino acids: CASSTGTANSPLHF. The CDR3 nucleotides read TGTGCCAGTAGCACCGGGACAGCAAATTCACCCCTCCACTTT.

V and J are TRBV6-5 and TRBJ1-2, with TRBD1 identical over 8 bases. Trimming took 6 bases from V and 6 from J; bases not matched to a gene: 6. The CDR3 has 13 amino acids. Germline loops: CDR1 MNHEY, CDR2 SVGAGI. CDR3 in DNA: TGTGCCAGCAGAGTGACAGGGGACCATGGCTACACCTTC. Translation: CASRVTGDHGYTF.